The 3 T cell receptor beta chains in this list originate from one sample, sequenced in a study of OX40 agonist ivuxolimab in advanced cancers. Using immunoSEQ multiplex PCR, the repertoire was profiled, and TCRdb retains in-frame clones only, with some absent. This sample carries tens of thousands of clones, about 88% of them seen once, and the ten largest clones take around 12%. The source material was CD4+ or CD8+ T cells sorted from blood, sampled in a trial of the OX40 agonist ivuxolimab. These receptors were obtained from an adult with an advanced solid tumor such as melanoma, head and neck, liver or kidney cancer.

The chain is built from TRBV2 and TRBJ2-7; possibly TRBD1 for D (5 bases). CDR1 is SNHLY, CDR2 FYNNEI, per germline. The CDR3 runs to 11 residues. Trimming removed 11 bases from V and 2 bases from J, with 10 bases in between. The CDR3 sequence is CAARGTYEQYF. CDR3 DNA sequence: TGTGCCGCAAGGGGCACCTACGAGCAGTACTTC.

The rearrangement uses TRBV27 and TRBJ2-7, with D perhaps being TRBD1 or TRBD2 (5 bases each). The CDR3 is made up of 13 amino acids. V lost 4 bases, J lost 1 base, and 8 bases lay in between. The germline V gene encodes CDR1 MNHEY and CDR2 SMNVEV (reference sequence). CDR3: CASSWGGSYEQYF. The CDR3 bases are TGTGCCAGCAGTTGGGGCGGGTCCTACGAGCAGTACTTC.

The chain uses TRBV9 and TRBJ2-3; D possibly corresponds to TRBD2 (5 bases). Looked up from germline, CDR1 is SGDLS and CDR2 is YYNGEE. Trimming took off 4 bases at V and 0 bases at J, with 6 bases between the two ends. This CDR3 spans 13 amino acids. The CDR3 loop is CASSSGSTDTQYF. In nucleotides, the CDR3 is TGTGCCAGCAGCAGCGGAAGCACAGATACGCAGTATTTT.